A single sample gave rise to the 16 T cell receptor beta chains below, sequenced in a study of post-analysis software for immune sequencing data. Built from TCR beta cDNA, the libraries had unique molecular identifiers in them. TCRdb called the PCR reads again in MiXCR, with one record for every CDR3 protein. The sample has around 770,000 distinct CDR3 sequences, about 43% seen once; the top ten hold 4.9%. Study-wide points: There were five TRBV segments more frequent in patients than controls, and TRBV5-6, TRBV5-1 and TRBV20-1 were among them.

For these TCRs, the target antigens are not known. Source material: blood. The receptors here all came from a girl aged 5-17 years with multiple sclerosis.

The gene calls are TRBV2 and TRBJ2-7; 10 nucleotides align to TRBD1. This CDR3 is 16 amino acids long. The germline gives CDR1 SNHLY, CDR2 FYNNEI. With 6 bases clipped from V and 5 bases from J, the junction kept 13 bases outside the gene matches. CDR3 loop: CASRVNPGTGEDEQYF. In nucleotides, the CDR3 is TGTGCCAGCAGGGTAAACCCCGGGACAGGGGAGGACGAGCAGTACTTC.

This rearrangement joins TRBV28 to TRBJ2-7; unclear D gene. The CDR3 runs 16 residues. V was cut by 1 base and J by 0 bases, with 13 bases left in between. Looked up from germline, CDR1 is MDHEN and CDR2 is SYDVKM. CDR3 DNA sequence: TGTGCCAGCAGTTTATCGTGGCAGGTGGGCTCCTACGAGCAGTACTTC. This encodes CASSLSWQVGSYEQYF.

The CDR3 loop reads CSARWTGGETQYF. The CDR3, as DNA: TGCAGTGCTAGGTGGACAGGCGGAGAGACCCAGTACTTC. The chain carries TRBV20-1 and TRBJ2-5, with TRBD1 matching 7 bases. Per the germline V gene, CDR1 is DFQATT and CDR2 is SNEGSKA (reference sequence). The CDR3 spans 13 residues. After removal of 3 bases from V and 4 bases from J, the junction contained 5 bases not matched to a gene.

The rearrangement uses TRBV7-9 and TRBJ2-5; no clear D gene. Germline lookup yields CDR1 SEHNR and CDR2 FQNEAQ (reference sequence). CDR3 size: 11 residues. V lost 1 base and J 11 bases, leaving 8 bases between the germline ends. The CDR3 DNA is TGTGCCAGCAGCTTAGTTATTGAGCAGTACTTC. This codes for CASSLVIEQYF.

The CDR3 DNA follows: TGTGCCAGCAGTTACGGGACAGGTCCTGAAGCTTTCTTT. Translating gives CASSYGTGPEAFF. V gene TRBV6-6 combines with J gene TRBJ1-1; 8 bases align to TRBD1. Trimming cost V 2 bases and J 6 bases; bases outside gene matches: 2. This CDR3 spans 13 amino acids. The germline gives CDR1 MNHNY, CDR2 SVGAGI (reference sequence).

This chain connects TRBV13 to TRBJ2-1; 7 nucleotides match TRBD1. J was trimmed by 4 bases and V by 5 bases; bases with no gene match: 8. The CDR3 covers 15 residues. Germline CDR1 reads PRHDT; CDR2 reads FYEKMQ (reference sequence). CDR3 sequence: CASSQRQGYYNEQFF. The CDR3 DNA reads TGTGCCAGCAGCCAACGACAGGGATATTACAATGAGCAGTTCTTC.

V usage is TRBV28 and J usage is TRBJ2-2; tentative D call: TRBD2 (6 bases). The V gene's germline CDR1 is MDHEN and CDR2 SYDVKM. There are 15 residues in the CDR3. Trimming took 2 bases from V and 0 from J, leaving 7 bases between them. The CDR3: CASSLRRANTGELFF. The DNA for the CDR3 is TGTGCCAGCAGTTTACGGAGGGCGAACACCGGGGAGCTGTTTTTT.

The chain joins TRBV29-1 to TRBJ2-1; TRBD2 matches 9 bases. V was pared by 4 bases and J by 9 bases, with 16 bases of the junction left unmatched. There are 16 residues in the CDR3. Per germline, CDR1 SQVTM and CDR2 ANQGSEA. CDR3 sequence reads: CSVVVIGLAGQSEQFF. The CDR3 nucleotides are TGCAGCGTTGTGGTAATTGGGCTAGCGGGACAGAGTGAGCAGTTCTTC.

This chain joins TRBV3-1 and TRBJ2-1, with 7 bases that match TRBD2. CDR3 length: 15 amino acids. The germline V gene has CDR1 LGHDT and CDR2 YNNKEL (reference sequence). The V gene end was trimmed by 5 bases and the J gene end by 6 bases; junction bases not matched to a gene: 10. The CDR3 reads CASSGNGGTLNEQFF. For the CDR3, the DNA is TGTGCCAGCAGCGGAAACGGGGGGACTCTCAATGAGCAGTTCTTC.

This clonotype was seen only a few times. The rearrangement links TRBV12-3 or TRBV12-4 to TRBJ2-7; 7 nucleotides line up with TRBD1. CDR3 length equals 12 residues. V lost 5 bases, J lost 6 bases, and 4 bases stayed unmatched. This CDR3 reads CASSLDRIEQYF. CDR3 nucleotide sequence: TGTGCCAGCAGTCTGGACAGGATCGAGCAGTACTTC.

This clonotype has a handful of counts. The gene calls are TRBV7-8 and TRBJ2-1, with D perhaps TRBD2 (6 bases). CDR1 is SGHVS and CDR2 is FQNEAQ in the germline V gene. The V end lost 5 bases, the J end lost 7 bases, and 18 bases lay between the germline ends. The CDR3 is 15 residues long. The CDR3 bases are TGTGCCAGCAGCACTCCGGGACTGCCAGATAATGAGCAGTTCTTC. Protein: CASSTPGLPDNEQFF.

This clonotype has more than one count but fewer than ten. The gene calls are TRBV12-3 or TRBV12-4 and TRBJ2-5, with D perhaps assigned TRBD1 or TRBD2 (6 bases each). There are 15 residues in the CDR3. V lost 7 bases and J 5 bases, leaving 20 bases between the germline ends. The DNA for the CDR3 is TGTGCCAGCACCTTTGGGGGGAGAGGGGGGGAGACCCAGTACTTC. Amino acids: CASTFGGRGGETQYF.

This clonotype was recorded a few times. The V and J genes are TRBV20-1 and TRBJ2-3, with a possible D match to TRBD2 (7 bases). The CDR3 has 12 residues. The V gene lost 6 bases and the J gene lost 6 bases, with 13 bases spanning the gap. Germline lookup yields CDR1 DFQATT and CDR2 SNEGSKA (reference sequence). The CDR3 loop reads CSALGRGDTQYF. Here the CDR3 DNA reads TGCAGTGCCCTGGGGAGGGGGGATACGCAGTATTTT.

Worth noting for this clonotype: A read error is likely, as this CDR3 ends without the conserved phenylalanine or tryptophan. The chain links TRBV5-1 to TRBJ2-7, with D possibly called TRBD1 or TRBD2 (5 bases each). The CDR3 totals 14 residues. CDR1 and CDR2 (germline): SGHRS, YFSETQ. The ends were cut back, 0 bases at V and 3 bases at J, with 10 bases in the middle. In DNA form, the CDR3 reads TGCGCCAGCAGCTTGGCGGGACCAGGCTACGAGCAGTACTTA. This encodes CASSLAGPGYEQYL.

This clonotype was detected only a few times. The V call is TRBV12-3 or TRBV12-4, the J call TRBJ1-2, with 7 nucleotides matching TRBD1. There are 16 residues in the CDR3. V shed 2 bases and J 8 bases; nucleotides not matched to a gene: 14. The CDR3 reads CASSLTADRFTRGYTF. The CDR3 nucleotides read TGTGCCAGCAGTTTAACGGCGGACAGGTTCACTAGGGGCTACACCTTC.

This clonotype occurred once. The chain links TRBV19 to TRBJ2-1; TRBD1 might be the D (6 bases). V shed 7 bases and J shed 5 bases, with 12 bases lying between them. The CDR3 runs 13 residues. Per germline, CDR1 LNHDA and CDR2 SQIVND (reference sequence). CDR3 sequence (DNA): TGTGCCAGTAATGACAGGTCCCACAATGAGCAGTTCTTC. Translated: CASNDRSHNEQFF.